The clone carrying this T cell receptor beta chain has more than one count but fewer than ten. Primers used in a second PCR of about 6 to 12 cycles were a sample-barcoded 5' primer and a J-beta primer mix. TCRdb independently ran MiXCR on the 5' RACE reads; one entry per CDR3 protein. The sample shows 1.4 million to 1.5 million distinct CDR3 sequences, roughly 45% of them seen only once. All donors came from Russia, were Caucasian and healthy, and spanned ages roughly 6 to 95. Approximately 9.4 milliliters was the volume of peripheral blood drawn from each donor. This sample stems from a study of blood T cells in healthy people across ages. The CDR3 spans 16 residues. Between the trimmed V and J ends, which lost 4 bases and 4 bases, there was a span of 17 bases.

The rearrangement links TRBV12-3 or TRBV12-4 to TRBJ2-1; weak D call: TRBD1 (6 bases). This receptor was identified in a woman under 30 in good health. Sequencing was performed on blood. This CDR3 is CASSSPRQATYNEQFF. In nucleotides, the CDR3 is TGTGCCAGCAGTTCACCCAGACAGGCAACTTACAATGAGCAGTTCTTC.